This is a list of T cell receptor beta chains from one sample in a study of blood T cells in healthy people across ages. In TCRdb, the 5' RACE reads were re-called with MiXCR into one record per CDR3 protein. Here the sample spans about 940,000 distinct CDR3 sequences, about 48% being singletons. The source material was blood. Source of these receptors: a man under 40 in good health. The CDR3 runs from the conserved cysteine through the conserved F or W. A D gene is named only where the DNA matches it firmly. Expanded clones are given a class, and other clones once, few, many or no size at all.

clone_size: .
v_call: TRBV27
j_call: TRBJ1-1
d_call: .
cdr3_nt: TGTGCCAGCAGTCAATTCACGAACACTGAAGCTTTCTTT
cdr3_aa: CASSQFTNTEAFF

clone_size: few
v_call: TRBV6-5
j_call: TRBJ1-6
d_call: .
cdr3_nt: TGTGCCAGCAGTTTACTACAGGGTCTGGGGAATTCACCCCTCCACTTT
cdr3_aa: CASSLLQGLGNSPLHF

clone_size: few
v_call: TRBV29-1
j_call: TRBJ2-7
d_call: TRBD1
cdr3_nt: TGCAGCGTCTGGACAGGGGGCTACGAGCAGTACTTC
cdr3_aa: CSVWTGGYEQYF

clone_size: .
v_call: TRBV3-1
j_call: TRBJ1-6
d_call: .
cdr3_nt: TGTGCCAGCAGCCGGGGGTGGGGACTGACCCTCCACTTT
cdr3_aa: CASSRGWGLTLHF

clone_size: .
v_call: TRBV28
j_call: TRBJ2-2
d_call: TRBD1
cdr3_nt: TGTGCCAGCAAGACAGGGGCCGACACCGGGGAGCTGTTTTTT
cdr3_aa: CASKTGADTGELFF

clone_size: few
v_call: TRBV6-6
j_call: TRBJ2-1
d_call: .
cdr3_nt: TGTGCCAGCAGTTACCAGGATGAGCAGTTCTTC
cdr3_aa: CASSYQDEQFF

clone_size: .
v_call: TRBV5-1
j_call: TRBJ2-3
d_call: TRBD1
cdr3_nt: TGCGCCAGCAGCTCGGGGACAGGGCGGTGGGATACGCAGTATTTT
cdr3_aa: CASSSGTGRWDTQYF

clone_size: few
v_call: TRBV30
j_call: TRBJ2-7
d_call: .
cdr3_nt: TGTGCCTGCAAAGGGGACTCCCACTACGAGCAGTACTTC
cdr3_aa: CACKGDSHYEQYF

clone_size: .
v_call: TRBV6-5
j_call: TRBJ2-3
d_call: TRBD2
cdr3_nt: TGTGCCACCGCGGGGGTGGGAGGTGGAGATACGCAGTATTTT
cdr3_aa: CATAGVGGGDTQYF

clone_size: .
v_call: TRBV10-3
j_call: TRBJ1-2
d_call: TRBD1
cdr3_nt: TGTGCCATCAGTCGGGACAGGGGCTATGGCTACACCTTC
cdr3_aa: CAISRDRGYGYTF

clone_size: .
v_call: TRBV5-1
j_call: TRBJ2-1
d_call: .
cdr3_nt: TGCGCCAGCAGCGTTCCGCTCTTGAATGAGCAGTTCTTC
cdr3_aa: CASSVPLLNEQFF

clone_size: once
v_call: TRBV6-6
j_call: TRBJ2-5
d_call: .
cdr3_nt: TGTGCCAGCAGTGACTCGAACAGGGAAGAGACCCAGTACTTC
cdr3_aa: CASSDSNREETQYF

clone_size: .
v_call: TRBV5-1
j_call: TRBJ1-2
d_call: .
cdr3_nt: TGCGCCAGCAGCTCGGAGAGGGCGGCTAACTATGGCTACACCTTC
cdr3_aa: CASSSERAANYGYTF

clone_size: .
v_call: TRBV29-1
j_call: TRBJ1-4
d_call: TRBD1
cdr3_nt: TGCAGCGTGGCCCCAGGGGGAAGTTGTAAGGTTGAAAAACTGTTTTTT
cdr3_aa: CSVAPGGSCKVEKLFF

clone_size: .
v_call: TRBV7-9
j_call: TRBJ2-7
d_call: TRBD1
cdr3_nt: TGTGCCAGCAGCTTAGCCGCGGGTAATCCAGGGGGCTCCTACGAGCAGTACTTC
cdr3_aa: CASSLAAGNPGGSYEQYF

clone_size: .
v_call: TRBV20-1
j_call: TRBJ2-7
d_call: TRBD1
cdr3_nt: TGCAGTGCCCCCCAAGGGACAGGGATAAGCGAGCAGTACTTC
cdr3_aa: CSAPQGTGISEQYF